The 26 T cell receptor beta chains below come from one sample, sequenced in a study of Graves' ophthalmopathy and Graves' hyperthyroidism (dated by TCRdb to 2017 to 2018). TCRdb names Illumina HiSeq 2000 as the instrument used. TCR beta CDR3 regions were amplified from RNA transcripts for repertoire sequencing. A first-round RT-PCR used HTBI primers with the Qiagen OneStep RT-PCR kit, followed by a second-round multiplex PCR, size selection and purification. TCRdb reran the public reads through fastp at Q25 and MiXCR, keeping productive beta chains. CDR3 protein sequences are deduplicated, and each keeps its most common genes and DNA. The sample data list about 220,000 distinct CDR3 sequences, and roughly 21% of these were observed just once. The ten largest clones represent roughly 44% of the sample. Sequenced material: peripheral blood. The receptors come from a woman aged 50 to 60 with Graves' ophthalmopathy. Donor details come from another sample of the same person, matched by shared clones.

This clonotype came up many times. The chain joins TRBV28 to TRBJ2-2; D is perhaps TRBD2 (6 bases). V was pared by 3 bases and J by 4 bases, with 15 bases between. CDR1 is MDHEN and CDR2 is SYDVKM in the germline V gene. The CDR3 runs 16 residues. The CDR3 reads CASSLSGTPATGELFF. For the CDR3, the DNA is TGTGCCAGCAGTTTGTCCGGGACTCCTGCCACCGGGGAGCTGTTTTTT.

The CDR3 region has the DNA TGTGCCACCAGTGATTTTGCTAGCGGGAGGGGTAGCTCTTCCACAGATACGCAGTATTTT. Its protein is CATSDFASGRGSSSTDTQYF. The chain employs TRBV24-1 and TRBJ2-3, with TRBD2 matching over 12 bases. The germline CDR1 and CDR2 sequences are KGHDR and SFDVKD. V gave up 1 base and J gave up 2 bases; unmatched junction bases: 12. The length of the CDR3 is 20 residues.

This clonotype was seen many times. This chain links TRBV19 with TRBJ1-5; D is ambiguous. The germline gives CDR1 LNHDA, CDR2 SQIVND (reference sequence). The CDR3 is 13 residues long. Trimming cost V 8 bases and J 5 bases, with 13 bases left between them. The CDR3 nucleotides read TGTGCCAGTGCCTTGGGGTCGGATCAGCCCCAGCATTTT. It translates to CASALGSDQPQHF. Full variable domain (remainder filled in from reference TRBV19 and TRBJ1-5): DGGITQSPKYLFRKEGQNVTLSCEQNLNHDAMYWYRQDPGQGLRLIYYSQIVNDFQKGDIAEGYSVSREKKESFPLTVTSAQKNPTAFYLCASALGSDQPQHFGDGTRLSIL.

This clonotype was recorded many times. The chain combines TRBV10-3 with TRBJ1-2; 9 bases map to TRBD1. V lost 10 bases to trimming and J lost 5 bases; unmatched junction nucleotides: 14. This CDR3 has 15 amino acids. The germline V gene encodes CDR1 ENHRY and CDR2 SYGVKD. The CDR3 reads CANSGTGNEEYGYTF. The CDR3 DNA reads TGTGCCAACTCCGGGACAGGGAATGAAGAGTATGGCTACACCTTC.

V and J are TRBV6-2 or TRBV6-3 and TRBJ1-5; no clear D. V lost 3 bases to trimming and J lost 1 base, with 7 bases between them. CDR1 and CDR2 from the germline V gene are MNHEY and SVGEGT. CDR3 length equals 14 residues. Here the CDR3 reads CASSYVGSNQPQHF. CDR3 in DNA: TGTGCCAGCAGTTATGTGGGGAGCAATCAGCCCCAGCATTTT.

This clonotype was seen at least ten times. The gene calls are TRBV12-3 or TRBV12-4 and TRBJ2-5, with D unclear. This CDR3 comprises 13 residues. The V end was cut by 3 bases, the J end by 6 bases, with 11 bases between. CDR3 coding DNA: TGTGCCAGCAGTTTTTCGGAGAGGCAGACCCAGTACTTC. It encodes CASSFSERQTQYF.

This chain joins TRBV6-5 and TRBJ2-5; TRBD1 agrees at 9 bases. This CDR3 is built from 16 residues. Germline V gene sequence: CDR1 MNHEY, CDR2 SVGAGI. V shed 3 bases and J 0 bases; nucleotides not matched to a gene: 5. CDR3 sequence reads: CASSYSGQGYQETQYF. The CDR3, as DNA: TGTGCCAGCAGTTATTCCGGACAGGGGTACCAAGAGACCCAGTACTTC.

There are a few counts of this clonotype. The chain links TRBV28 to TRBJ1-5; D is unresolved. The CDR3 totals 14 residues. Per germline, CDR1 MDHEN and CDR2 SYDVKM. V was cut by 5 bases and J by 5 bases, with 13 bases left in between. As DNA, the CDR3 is TGTGCCAGCAGTGAAGGTGGGTGGGATCAGCCCCAGCATTTT. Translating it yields CASSEGGWDQPQHF. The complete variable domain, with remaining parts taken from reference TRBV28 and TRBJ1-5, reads DVKVTQSSRYLVKRTGEKVFLECVQDMDHENMFWYRQDPGLGLRLIYFSYDVKMKEKGDIPEGYSVSREKKERFSLILESASTNQTSMYLCASSEGGWDQPQHFGDGTRLSIL.

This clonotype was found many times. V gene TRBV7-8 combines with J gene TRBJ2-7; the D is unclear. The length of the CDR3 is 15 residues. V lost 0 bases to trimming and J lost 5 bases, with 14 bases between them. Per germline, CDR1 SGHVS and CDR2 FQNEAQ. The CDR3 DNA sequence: TGTGCCAGCAGCTTAGCGCCCGGACCAGCGCACGAGCAGTACTTC. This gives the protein CASSLAPGPAHEQYF.

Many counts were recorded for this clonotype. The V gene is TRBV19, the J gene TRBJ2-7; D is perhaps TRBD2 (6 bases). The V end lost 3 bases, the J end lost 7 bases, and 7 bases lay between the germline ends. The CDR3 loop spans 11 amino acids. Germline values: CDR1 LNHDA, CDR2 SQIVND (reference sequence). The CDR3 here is CASSIAGEQYF. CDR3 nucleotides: TGTGCCAGTAGTATTGCGGGGGAGCAGTACTTC.

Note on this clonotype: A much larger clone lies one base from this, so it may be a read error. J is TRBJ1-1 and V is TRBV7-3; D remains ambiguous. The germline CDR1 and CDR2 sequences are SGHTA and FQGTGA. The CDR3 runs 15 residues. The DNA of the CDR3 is TGTGCCAGCAGCTTAACGCGGGAGATGAACACTGAAGCTTCCTTT. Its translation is CASSLTREMNTEASF.

The CDR3 sequence: CSASRGRAGGAGETQYF. The CDR3 region has the DNA TGCAGTGCTAGTCGCGGGCGTGCAGGGGGCGCGGGAGAGACCCAGTACTTC. The chain recombines TRBV20-1 with TRBJ2-5; the match to TRBD1 covers 8 bases. The CDR3 length is 17 residues. The germline V gene has CDR1 DFQATT and CDR2 SNEGSKA (reference sequence). The V and J ends lost 3 bases and 4 bases, in that order; junction bases with no gene match: 16.

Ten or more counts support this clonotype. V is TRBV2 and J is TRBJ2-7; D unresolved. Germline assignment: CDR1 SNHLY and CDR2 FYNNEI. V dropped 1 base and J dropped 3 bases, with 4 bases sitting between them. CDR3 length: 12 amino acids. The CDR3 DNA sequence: TGTGCCAGCAGTGAAGATCTCTACGAGCAGTACTTC. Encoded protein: CASSEDLYEQYF.

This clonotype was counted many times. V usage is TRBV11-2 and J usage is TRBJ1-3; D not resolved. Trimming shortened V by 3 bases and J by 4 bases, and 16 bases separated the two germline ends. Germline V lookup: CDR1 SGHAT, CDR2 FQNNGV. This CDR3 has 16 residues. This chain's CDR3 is CASSFGLVGSGNTIYF. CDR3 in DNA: TGTGCCAGCAGCTTCGGGTTAGTCGGTTCCGGAAACACCATATATTTT.

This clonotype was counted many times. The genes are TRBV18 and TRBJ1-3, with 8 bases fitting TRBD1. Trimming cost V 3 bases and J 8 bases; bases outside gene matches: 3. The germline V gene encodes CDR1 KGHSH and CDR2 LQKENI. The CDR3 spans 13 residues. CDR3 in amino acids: CASSPTGADTIYF. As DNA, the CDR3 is TGTGCCAGCTCACCGACAGGGGCGGACACCATATATTTT.

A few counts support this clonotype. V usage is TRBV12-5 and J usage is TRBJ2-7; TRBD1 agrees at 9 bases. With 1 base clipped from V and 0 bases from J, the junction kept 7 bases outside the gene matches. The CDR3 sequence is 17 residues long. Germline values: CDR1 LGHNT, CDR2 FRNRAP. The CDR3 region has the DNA TGTGCTAGTGGTTTGGCCTCCGGGACAGGGCCCTCCTACGAGCAGTACTTC. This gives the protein CASGLASGTGPSYEQYF.

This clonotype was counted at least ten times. The CDR3 spells CATSDGNQPQHF. The CDR3 DNA sequence: TGTGCCACCTCGGACGGGAATCAGCCCCAGCATTTT. The chain couples TRBV12-3 or TRBV12-4 to TRBJ1-5, with D unclear. This CDR3 is built from 12 residues. V lost 10 bases and J lost 4, with 11 bases in between.

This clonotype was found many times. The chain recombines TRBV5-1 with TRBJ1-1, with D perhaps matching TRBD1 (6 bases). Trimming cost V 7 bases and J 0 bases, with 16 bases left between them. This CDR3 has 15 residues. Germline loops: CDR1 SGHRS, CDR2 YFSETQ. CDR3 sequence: CASHPAGAMNTEAFF. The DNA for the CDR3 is TGCGCCAGCCATCCCGCAGGGGCCATGAACACTGAAGCTTTCTTT.

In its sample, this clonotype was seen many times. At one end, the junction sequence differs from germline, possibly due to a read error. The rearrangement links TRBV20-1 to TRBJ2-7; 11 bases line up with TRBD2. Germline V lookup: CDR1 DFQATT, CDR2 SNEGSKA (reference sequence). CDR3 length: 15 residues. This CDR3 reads CSASTSGSPTYEQYF. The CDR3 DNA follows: TGCAGTGCTAGTACTAGCGGGAGCCCCACCTACGAGCAGTACTTT.

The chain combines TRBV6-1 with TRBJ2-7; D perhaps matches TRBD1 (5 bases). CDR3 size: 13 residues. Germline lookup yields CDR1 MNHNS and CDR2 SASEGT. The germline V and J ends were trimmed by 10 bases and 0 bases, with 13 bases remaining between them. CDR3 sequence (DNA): TGTGCCACCTTGGTCAGGGCCTCCTACGAGCAGTACTTC. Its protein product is CATLVRASYEQYF.

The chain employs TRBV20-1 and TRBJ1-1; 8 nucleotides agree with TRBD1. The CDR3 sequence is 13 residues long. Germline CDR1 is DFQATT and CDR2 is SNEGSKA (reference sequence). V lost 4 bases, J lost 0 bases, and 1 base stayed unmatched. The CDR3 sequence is CSATGGMNTEAFF. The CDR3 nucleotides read TGCAGTGCTACAGGGGGCATGAACACTGAAGCTTTCTTT.

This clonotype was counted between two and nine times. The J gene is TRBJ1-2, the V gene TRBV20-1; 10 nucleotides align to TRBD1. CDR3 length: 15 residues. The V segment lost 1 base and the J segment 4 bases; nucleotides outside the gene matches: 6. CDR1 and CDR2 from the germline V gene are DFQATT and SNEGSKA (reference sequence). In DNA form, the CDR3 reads TGCAGTGCTAGAGTACCGGGACAGGGGCCCTATGGCTACACCTTC. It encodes CSARVPGQGPYGYTF.

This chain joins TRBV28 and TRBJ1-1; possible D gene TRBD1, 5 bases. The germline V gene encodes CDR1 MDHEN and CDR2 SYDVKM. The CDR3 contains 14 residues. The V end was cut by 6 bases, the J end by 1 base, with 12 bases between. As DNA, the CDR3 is TGTGCCAGCAGGCGGGACGACTGGAACACTGAAGCTTTCTTT. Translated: CASRRDDWNTEAFF.

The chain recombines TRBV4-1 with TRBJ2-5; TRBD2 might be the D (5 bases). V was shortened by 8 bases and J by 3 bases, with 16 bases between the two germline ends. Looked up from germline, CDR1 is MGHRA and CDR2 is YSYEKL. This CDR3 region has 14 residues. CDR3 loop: CASRLGRDEETQYF. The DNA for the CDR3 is TGCGCCAGCCGTCTAGGCCGGGATGAAGAGACCCAGTACTTC.

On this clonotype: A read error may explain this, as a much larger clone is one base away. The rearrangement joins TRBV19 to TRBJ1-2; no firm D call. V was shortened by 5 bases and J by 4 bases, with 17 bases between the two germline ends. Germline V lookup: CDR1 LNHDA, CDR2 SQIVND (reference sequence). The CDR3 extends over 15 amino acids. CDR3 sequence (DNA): TGTGCCAGTAGTGTGGGGAGCAGGTATCCCTATGGCTACACCTTC. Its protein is CASSVGSRYPYGYTF.

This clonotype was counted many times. The chain's CDR3 is CASREGQEYSYEQYF. CDR3 coding DNA: TGTGCCAGTAGAGAAGGGCAGGAATATTCCTACGAGCAGTACTTC. The chain has TRBV19 and TRBJ2-7; D is uncertain. V lost 6 bases to trimming and J lost 1 base, with 16 bases between them. This CDR3 is built from 15 residues. In germline, CDR1 is LNHDA, CDR2 SQIVND (reference sequence).